This is a list of T cell receptor beta chains from one sample in a study of regulatory T cells in long-lasting Graves disease. TCRdb re-analysed the multiplex PCR reads in MiXCR, keeping a single row per CDR3 protein. The sample holds under 500,000 distinct CDR3 sequences, about a sixth seen once. These data also featured in a second study, about T cells in Graves' hyperthyroidism and ophthalmopathy.

The starting material was peripheral blood mononuclear cells (PBMCs), obtained at new diagnosis, from a patient treated with antithyroid drugs. Source of these receptors: a woman aged 30 to 39 with Graves disease. The CDR3 runs from the conserved cysteine through the conserved F or W. The D gene is left open where the match is weak. Expanded clones are given a class, and other clones once, few, many or no size at all.

>few|TRBV7-8|.|TRBJ2-5
CASSLPPPVEGETQYF
TGTGCCAGCAGCTTACCCCCTCCGGTCGAAGGAGAGACCCAGTACTTC
>.|TRBV7-9|.|TRBJ2-1
CASTSPSEQFF
TGTGCCAGCACCTCCCCGAGCGAGCAGTTCTTC
>.|TRBV5-1|TRBD1|TRBJ1-5
CASSLGGQEFVGSNQPQHF
TGCGCCAGCAGCTTGGGGGGACAGGAGTTTGTAGGTAGCAATCAGCCCCAGCATTTT
>many|TRBV7-2|.|TRBJ1-2
CASSRTLNYGYTF
TGTGCCAGCAGCAGGACACTTAACTATGGCTACACCTTC
>many|TRBV18|.|TRBJ2-5
CASSPSGVGETQYF
TGTGCCAGCTCACCCTCCGGGGTAGGAGAGACCCAGTACTTC
>.|TRBV30|.|TRBJ1-2
CARTHGAGYGYTF
TGTGCCAGGACGCACGGAGCAGGCTATGGCTACACCTTC
>many|TRBV7-6|.|TRBJ1-1
CASSFYENTEAFF
TGTGCCAGCAGCTTTTACGAGAACACTGAAGCTTTCTTT
>.|TRBV9|.|TRBJ2-1
CASSPRLGAYEQFF
TGTGCCAGCAGCCCCCGACTAGGAGCGTACGAGCAGTTCTTC
>.|TRBV6-1|TRBD1|TRBJ1-2
CASSEEQGAEGYTF
TGTGCCAGCAGTGAAGAACAGGGGGCGGAGGGCTACACCTTC
>many|TRBV20-1|.|TRBJ2-7
CSARTGSNYEQYF
TGCAGTGCTAGAACAGGGAGCAACTACGAGCAGTACTTC
>many|TRBV27|TRBD1|TRBJ1-5
CASSLSRTGNFQPQHF
TGTGCCAGCAGTTTATCCAGGACAGGGAATTTCCAGCCCCAGCATTTT
>many|TRBV28|.|TRBJ1-1
CASRTAGSVVNTEAFF
TGTGCCAGCAGGACAGCGGGGTCCGTAGTGAACACTGAAGCTTTCTTT
>.|TRBV30|.|TRBJ1-6
CAWSVPQGQDNSPLHF
TGTGCCTGGAGTGTACCCCAGGGGCAGGATAATTCACCCCTCCACTTT
>once|TRBV27|.|TRBJ2-6
CANSAAKGGRSGANVLTF
TGTGCCAACAGTGCCGCTAAGGGGGGGCGTTCTGGGGCCAACGTCCTGACTTTC
>few|TRBV6-5|.|TRBJ1-4
CASSLGTSSIGEKLFF
TGTGCCAGCAGTTTAGGGACATCCTCGATCGGTGAAAAACTGTTTTTT
>many|TRBV12-3/TRBV12-4|.|TRBJ2-5
CASSTSGEETQYF
TGTGCCAGCAGTACCTCAGGTGAAGAGACCCAGTACTTC
>few|TRBV18|TRBD1|TRBJ2-7
CASSSGQGPYEQYF
TGTGCCAGCTCATCCGGACAGGGACCTTACGAGCAGTACTTC
>many|TRBV12-3/TRBV12-4|TRBD1|TRBJ2-1
CASSPTGTGYSDEQFF
TGTGCCAGCAGTCCGACCGGGACAGGGTATTCCGATGAGCAGTTCTTC
>many|TRBV7-9|TRBD1|TRBJ1-1
CASGPMGQLTEAFF
TGTGCCAGCGGCCCGATGGGACAGCTCACTGAAGCTTTCTTT
>many|TRBV2|TRBD1|TRBJ1-1
CASSRQGQPEAFF
TGTGCCAGCAGTCGCCAGGGACAGCCAGAAGCTTTCTTT
>few|TRBV14|TRBD1|TRBJ2-5
CASSPRGHQETQYF
TGTGCCAGCAGCCCCAGGGGGCACCAAGAGACCCAGTACTTC
>.|TRBV6-1|TRBD2|TRBJ2-3
CASSESAGGLRDTQYF
TGTGCCAGCAGTGAATCGGCGGGAGGGTTAAGAGATACGCAGTATTTT
>few|TRBV5-1|.|TRBJ1-2
CASSSRDLNYGYTF
TGCGCCAGCAGCTCCCGGGACCTTAACTATGGCTACACCTTC
>.|TRBV19|.|TRBJ2-6
CASSVRSGGRSGANVLTF
TGTGCCAGTAGTGTGCGAAGTGGGGGACGCTCTGGGGCCAACGTCCTGACTTTC
>many|TRBV3-1|.|TRBJ2-1
CASSLWGAYNEQFF
TGTGCCAGCAGCCTCTGGGGGGCTTACAATGAGCAGTTCTTC
>.|TRBV15|.|TRBJ1-5
CATSRANQPQHF
TGTGCCACCAGCAGAGCTAATCAGCCCCAGCATTTT
>many|TRBV11-2|.|TRBJ1-5
CASSHSPDGNQPQHF
TGTGCCAGCAGCCATTCCCCGGATGGCAATCAGCCCCAGCATTTT
>.|TRBV20-1|.|TRBJ2-3
CSARDQKADTQYF
TGCAGTGCTAGAGATCAAAAAGCAGATACGCAGTATTTT
>many|TRBV2|.|TRBJ1-5
CASSRAVGNQPQHF
TGTGCCAGCTCCAGGGCGGTGGGCAATCAGCCCCAGCATTTT
>many|TRBV2|.|TRBJ2-7
CASTGRQASSYEQYF
TGTGCCAGCACCGGCCGACAGGCGTCCTCCTACGAGCAGTACTTC
>few|TRBV5-6|.|TRBJ2-2
CASSFDFMGTGELFF
TGTGCCAGCAGCTTCGATTTTATGGGCACCGGGGAGCTGTTTTTT
>.|TRBV11-2|TRBD1|TRBJ2-7
CASARGQGSYEQYF
TGTGCCAGCGCTCGGGGACAGGGTTCCTACGAGCAGTACTTC
>many|TRBV6-2/TRBV6-3|.|TRBJ2-7
CASSYSRTYEQYF
TGTGCCAGCAGTTACTCACGCACCTACGAGCAGTACTTC
>many|TRBV18|TRBD2|TRBJ2-5
CASSPWGGPQETQYF
TGTGCCAGCTCCCCATGGGGGGGACCTCAAGAGACCCAGTACTTC
>.|TRBV20-1|TRBD1|TRBJ2-7
CSGTSGQSYEQYF
TGCAGTGGGACGTCGGGACAGTCCTACGAGCAGTACTTC